The 26 T cell receptor beta chains below all came from one sample that was sequenced in a study of blood T cell repertoires in COVID-19. This table comes from immunoSEQ multiplex PCR, and its TCRdb copy is limited to in-frame clones, with some not included. The top ten hold around an eighth of the sample, which has about 240,000 clones, 82% seen once. Input material: peripheral blood. The receptors here all came from a woman aged 55 to 70 with active or convalescent COVID-19.

A single count supports this clone. The J gene is TRBJ1-2, the V gene TRBV5-1, with 9 bases fitting TRBD1. J was trimmed by 7 bases and V by 0 bases; bases with no gene match: 4. Germline V gene sequence: CDR1 SGHRS, CDR2 YFSETQ. This CDR3 region has 14 residues. The CDR3 is CASSLEGQGSGYTF. CDR3 sequence (DNA): TGCGCCAGCAGCTTGGAGGGACAGGGCTCTGGCTACACCTTC.

This clone occurred once. The V call is TRBV10-3, the J call TRBJ1-2; TRBD1 agrees at 7 bases. V lost 5 bases to trimming and J lost 3 bases; unmatched junction nucleotides: 3. This CDR3 is 13 amino acids long. Germline V CDR1 and CDR2: ENHRY, SYGVKD. DNA of the CDR3: TGTGCCATCAGTAAAACAGGGGACTATGGCTACACCTTC. Its translation: CAISKTGDYGYTF.

The chain is built from TRBV4-1 and TRBJ2-2; D is unresolved. Per the germline V gene, CDR1 is MGHRA and CDR2 is YSYEKL. The CDR3 is 14 amino acids. V was cut by 1 base and J by 0 bases, with 3 bases left in between. CDR3 amino acids: CASSQVSNTGELFF. The CDR3 DNA follows: TGCGCCAGCAGCCAAGTCTCGAACACCGGGGAGCTGTTTTTT.

The V and J genes are TRBV6-2 or TRBV6-3 and TRBJ2-1; 11 bases match TRBD1. Germline-derived CDR1 and CDR2 are MNHEY and SVGEGT. The V and J ends lost 0 bases and 6 bases, in that order; junction bases with no gene match: 4. The CDR3 covers 16 residues. CDR3 sequence (DNA): TGTGCCAGCAGTTACTCCCCCGGGACAGGGGGCAATGAGCAGTTCTTC. Translation gives CASSYSPGTGGNEQFF.

The chain joins TRBV3-1 (or the pseudogene TRBV3-2) to TRBJ1-5; 7 positions agree with TRBD1. This CDR3 is built from 15 residues. Germline V gives CDR1 LGHDT, CDR2 YNNKEL (reference sequence). With V trimmed by 0 bases and J by 5 bases, 4 bases remained unmatched. The CDR3 region is CASSQDWTGDQPQHF. As DNA, the CDR3 is TGTGCCAGCAGCCAAGATTGGACAGGTGATCAGCCCCAGCATTTT.

The gene calls are TRBV5-1 and TRBJ2-1; 7 bases match TRBD2. The ends lost 1 base at V and 3 bases at J; junction bases unmatched: 4. CDR3 length: 15 residues. From germline, CDR1 is SGHRS and CDR2 YFSETQ. CDR3 sequence reads: CASSLNSGDYNEQFF. CDR3 bases: TGCGCCAGCAGCTTGAACAGCGGGGACTACAATGAGCAGTTCTTC.

This clone was detected a few times. The chain couples TRBV29-1 to TRBJ1-2, with D maybe TRBD1 (5 bases). Trimming shortened V by 3 bases and J by 5 bases, and 10 bases separated the two germline ends. Germline CDR1 and CDR2: SQVTM and ANQGSEA. This CDR3 has 12 residues. CDR3 bases: TGCAGCGTTGATGACAGAATGTATGGCTACACCTTC. It specifies CSVDDRMYGYTF.

This chain connects TRBV7-6 to TRBJ2-2, with TRBD2 matching 9 bases. In germline, CDR1 is SGHVS, CDR2 FNYEAQ. The CDR3 is made up of 17 amino acids. The J segment lost 4 bases and the V segment lost 4 bases, leaving 10 bases of the junction unmatched. The CDR3 coding sequence is TGTGCCAGCAGCTCTATTGGGAGACTAGCGGCCACCGGGGAGCTGTTTTTT. This codes for CASSSIGRLAATGELFF. Supplemented by reference TRBV7-6 and TRBJ2-2, the full variable domain reads GAGVSQSPRYKVTKRGQDVALRCDPISGHVSLYWYRQALGQGPEFLTYFNYEAQQDKSGLPNDRFSAERPEGSISTLTIQRTEQRDSAMYRCASSSIGRLAATGELFFGEGSRLTVL.

V and J are TRBV11-2 and TRBJ1-1; the D gene is possibly TRBD1 (6 bases). This CDR3 contains 12 residues. Germline V gene lookup returns CDR1 SGHAT and CDR2 FQNNGV. V lost 4 bases and J lost 4, with 7 bases in between. Written as DNA, the CDR3 is TGTGCCAGCAGCTGGGACACCACTGAAGCTTTCTTT. This codes for CASSWDTTEAFF.

The genes are TRBV7-9 and TRBJ2-2; 8 bases align to TRBD2. The CDR3 is 16 residues long. The J segment lost 0 bases and the V segment lost 2 bases, leaving 2 bases of the junction unmatched. The germline V gene encodes CDR1 SEHNR and CDR2 FQNEAQ (reference sequence). CDR3 in amino acids: CASSLWRGANTGELFF. The CDR3 DNA reads TGTGCCAGCAGCTTATGGCGGGGGGCGAACACCGGGGAGCTGTTTTTT.

This clone has just one count. The rearrangement links TRBV19 to TRBJ2-1; 10 bases agree with TRBD1. J gave up 2 bases and V 6 bases, and 7 bases lay outside the gene matches. The germline CDR1 and CDR2 sequences are LNHDA and SQIVND (reference sequence). This CDR3 is built from 16 residues. CDR3 in amino acids: CASSPRTGGTYNEQFF. CDR3 DNA sequence: TGTGCCAGTAGCCCTAGGACAGGGGGGACCTACAATGAGCAGTTCTTC.

This chain links TRBV4-3 with TRBJ1-6; D perhaps matches TRBD1 (6 bases). The CDR3 consists of 15 residues. Trimming took off 3 bases at V and 6 bases at J, with 12 bases between the two ends. Germline V CDR1 and CDR2: LGHNA, YSLEER. Here the CDR3 reads CASSQGDRTNSPLHF. CDR3 in DNA: TGCGCCAGCAGCCAGGGCGACAGGACTAATTCACCCCTCCACTTT.

The chain combines TRBV12-2 with TRBJ2-2; the table's D gene call, TRBD2, was not cross checked with the DNA. TRBV12-2 is described as a pseudogene. This CDR3 has 16 residues. This CDR3 reads CASRPRCSANTGELFF. In DNA, the CDR3 is TGTGCAAGTCGCCCCAGGTGTAGCGCGAACACCGGGGAGCTGTTTTTT.

The genes are TRBV5-1 and TRBJ2-1, with 7 bases matching TRBD1. Germline lookup yields CDR1 SGHRS and CDR2 YFSETQ. The CDR3 has 16 amino acids. V lost 4 bases and J lost 6; bases outside the gene matches: 13. The CDR3 sequence: CASSRTGDRISNEQFF. DNA for the CDR3: TGCGCCAGCAGCCGCACCGGGGACAGAATTAGCAATGAGCAGTTCTTC.

The J gene is TRBJ2-5, the V gene TRBV7-9, with D uncertain. Germline CDR1 SEHNR, CDR2 FQNEAQ (reference sequence). Trimming removed 1 base at V and 2 bases at J, with 11 bases between. The CDR3 sequence is 15 residues long. The CDR3 coding sequence is TGTGCCAGCAGCTTAGGTAGAATTCTACAAGAGACCCAGTACTTC. It specifies CASSLGRILQETQYF.

The chain employs TRBV20-1 and TRBJ1-6, with 8 nucleotides matching TRBD1. CDR3 size: 16 residues. Germline lookup yields CDR1 DFQATT and CDR2 SNEGSKA (reference sequence). V gave up 3 bases and J gave up 4 bases; unmatched junction bases: 8. The CDR3 bases are TGCAGTGCTAGTTTGGCTCACAGGGGGTATAATTCACCCCTCCACTTT. This codes for CSASLAHRGYNSPLHF.

The count of this clone is one. This chain connects TRBV27 to TRBJ1-5, with D maybe TRBD1 (5 bases). Germline CDR1 MNHEY, CDR2 SMNVEV (reference sequence). V lost 3 bases and J lost 2, with 11 bases in between. The CDR3 consists of 15 residues. The CDR3 protein is CASSLTALGNQPQHF. The CDR3 nucleotides read TGTGCCAGCAGTTTGACAGCCCTAGGCAATCAGCCCCAGCATTTT.

This clone was seen more than once but under ten times. CDR3 nucleotides: TGTGCCAGCAGTGAAGTCCATGACTATGGCTACACCTTC. Protein product: CASSEVHDYGYTF. The chain employs TRBV2 and TRBJ1-2; no clear D gene. This CDR3 region has 13 residues. Germline V gene lookup returns CDR1 SNHLY and CDR2 FYNNEI. Trimming removed 1 base at V and 3 bases at J, with 6 bases between.

This chain uses TRBV6-5 with TRBJ1-2; D might be TRBD1 (6 bases). Germline-derived CDR1 and CDR2 are MNHEY and SVGAGI. The CDR3 extends over 14 amino acids. V was pared by 0 bases and J by 7 bases, with 12 bases between. The CDR3 loop reads CASSYSGRGGGYTF. The CDR3 DNA sequence: TGTGCCAGCAGTTACTCGGGAAGGGGGGGTGGCTACACCTTC.

The genes are TRBV27 and TRBJ1-1, with D unclear. V was pared by 1 base and J by 1 base, with 10 bases between. The germline V gene has CDR1 MNHEY and CDR2 SMNVEV (reference sequence). This CDR3 is built from 15 residues. The CDR3 DNA is TGTGCCAGCAGTTTATTCTCAGGCTCGAACACTGAAGCTTTCTTT. Translation gives CASSLFSGSNTEAFF.

The J gene is TRBJ1-1, the V gene TRBV6-1, with 8 positions matching TRBD1. V lost 3 bases and J lost 6; bases outside the gene matches: 3. The CDR3 covers 13 residues. Germline V gene sequence: CDR1 MNHNS, CDR2 SASEGT. DNA of the CDR3: TGTGCCAGCAGTGACAGGGGGCGGGCTGAAGCTTTCTTT. It encodes CASSDRGRAEAFF.

The gene calls are TRBV4-1 and TRBJ1-5; a possible D gene is TRBD1 (6 bases). Trimming pared 1 base from V and 6 bases from J, leaving 10 bases between. Germline V lookup: CDR1 MGHRA, CDR2 YSYEKL. CDR3 length: 14 residues. The DNA for the CDR3 is TGCGCCAGCAGCCAAGCTACGGACAGTCAGCCCCAGCATTTT. Encoded protein: CASSQATDSQPQHF.

The chain has TRBV15 and TRBJ2-3, with D possibly being TRBD2 (6 bases). Trimming removed 8 bases at V and 3 bases at J, with 12 bases between. There are 13 residues in the CDR3. CDR1 and CDR2 from the germline V gene are LNHNV and YYDKDF (reference sequence). The CDR3 DNA is TGTGCCACCGGGGCGGGGAGGACAGATACGCAGTATTTT. Encoded protein: CATGAGRTDTQYF.

The J gene is TRBJ1-6, the V gene TRBV7-3; 7 bases are shared with TRBD1. This CDR3 has 14 amino acids. V was pared by 5 bases and J by 6 bases, with 4 bases of the junction left unmatched. Germline CDR1 reads SGHTA; CDR2 reads FQGTGA. CDR3 protein: CASSETGFNSPLHF. The CDR3 bases are TGTGCCAGCAGCGAGACAGGGTTTAATTCACCCCTCCACTTT. The full variable domain, rest sourced from reference TRBV7-3 and TRBJ1-6, is GAGVSQTPSNKVTEKGKYVELRCDPISGHTALYWYRQSLGQGPEFLIYFQGTGAADDSGLPNDRFFAVRPEGSVSTLKIQRTERGDSAVYLCASSETGFNSPLHFGNGTRLTVT.

This chain connects TRBV28 to TRBJ2-6; 7 bases align to TRBD1. Germline values: CDR1 MDHEN, CDR2 SYDVKM. The trim removed 4 bases at V and 2 bases at J, leaving 2 bases unmatched. The CDR3 contains 15 residues. CDR3 coding DNA: TGTGCCAGCAGTTCCCAGGGGGCTGGGGCCAACGTCCTGACTTTC. It specifies CASSSQGAGANVLTF.

The CDR3 DNA sequence: TGTGCCAGCAGTTTATCGGTCCGGGGGGCCGAGCAGTACTTC. Encoded protein: CASSLSVRGAEQYF. The chain is built from TRBV27 and TRBJ2-7; TRBD2 is a possible D gene (7 bases). There are 14 residues in the CDR3. Germline CDR1 and CDR2: MNHEY and SMNVEV (reference sequence). V was cut by 0 bases and J by 6 bases, with 12 bases left in between.